This T cell receptor beta chain originates from a study of blood T cell repertoires in COVID-19. Overall study: Sites in the United States, Italy and Spain provided acute and convalescent COVID-19 samples. In each case, the material was cDNA or gDNA derived from T cells, B-cell-depleted T cells, or PBMCs.

Per the original methods: For nucleated cells, counts were estimated from reference gene primer amplification. The protocol was immunoSEQ multiplex PCR, while the TCRdb copy is restricted to in-frame clones and leaves out a portion. For V, J and clone size, that table is used; D and trimming come from the DNA. Of around 160,000 clones listed, around 83% were seen once; the top ten hold about 0.98%. This CDR3 has 13 residues. Germline assignment: CDR1 SGHDT and CDR2 YYEEEE. Trimming at V came to 4 bases and at J to 6 bases, leaving 6 bases not matched to a gene. This receptor was obtained from a man aged 18 to 30 with acute or convalescent COVID-19. The genes are TRBV5-6 and TRBJ1-2, with 7 positions matching TRBD1. Sequenced sample: peripheral blood. The CDR3 DNA is TGTGCCAGCAGCCTTGGGACAGTTGATGGCTACACCTTC. Its translation: CASSLGTVDGYTF.